The clone carrying this T cell receptor beta chain showed up many times. This record comes from a study of T cells after yellow fever vaccination. Overall study: Separation of EM, EMRA, CM and Tscm memory subsets by sorting relied on CD3, CD45RA, CCR7 and CD95. General study findings and limits: One caveat is that FACS-sorted repertoires could contain abundant clonotypes contaminating from the bulk population. A large majority of primary-vaccination clones showed up again after the booster (around 95% CD4, 88% CD8). Sorted memory subsets on day 0 showed almost all vaccine-responding clonotypes to be undetectable.

One entry per CDR3 protein results from TCRdb running MiXCR on the 5' RACE reads. The repertoire holds fewer than 35,000 distinct CDR3 sequences, with approximately 10% as singletons. CDR1 and CDR2 (germline): SGHRS, YFSETQ. The CDR3 length is 14 residues. Between the trimmed V and J ends, which lost 2 bases and 0 bases, there was a span of 8 bases. J is TRBJ1-2 and V is TRBV5-1; D remains ambiguous. The sequences come from PBMCs, either bulk or a sorted T-cell subset (CD4+, CD8+, memory, or dextramer-sorted; not recorded which), collected around 15 days after the first yellow fever vaccination. The source of this sequence is a man in his late teens or twenties who received the YFV17D yellow fever vaccine. The CDR3 coding sequence is TGCGCCAGCAGCTTAACAGAAGCTAACTATGGCTACACCTTC. It encodes CASSLTEANYGYTF. The entire variable domain, with the rest obtained from reference TRBV5-1 and TRBJ1-2, is as follows: KAGVTQTPRYLIKTRGQQVTLSCSPISGHRSVSWYQQTPGQGLQFLFEYFSETQRNKGNFPGRFSGRQFSNSRSEMNVSTLELGDSALYLCASSLTEANYGYTFGSGTRLTVV.